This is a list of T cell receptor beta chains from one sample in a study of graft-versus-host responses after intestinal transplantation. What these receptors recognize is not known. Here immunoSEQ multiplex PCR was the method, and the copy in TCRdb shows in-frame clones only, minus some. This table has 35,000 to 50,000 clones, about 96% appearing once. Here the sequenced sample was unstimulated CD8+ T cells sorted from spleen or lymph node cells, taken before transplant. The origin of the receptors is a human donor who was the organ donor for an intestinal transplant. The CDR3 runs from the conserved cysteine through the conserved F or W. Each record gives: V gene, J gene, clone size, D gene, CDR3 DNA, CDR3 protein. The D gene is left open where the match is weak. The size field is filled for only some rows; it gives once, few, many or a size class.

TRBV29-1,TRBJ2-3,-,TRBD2,TGCAGCGTTGGACTAGCGGGGGGCTTTAGCACAGATACGCAGTATTTT,CSVGLAGGFSTDTQYF
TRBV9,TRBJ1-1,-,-,TGTGCCAGCAGCGTTTGGTCAGGTACTGAAGCTTTCTTT,CASSVWSGTEAFF
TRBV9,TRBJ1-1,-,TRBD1,TGTGCCAGCAGCGTAGTGGCAGGGGGCAGCCCAGCTAACACTGAAGCTTTCTTT,CASSVVAGGSPANTEAFF
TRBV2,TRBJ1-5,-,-,TGTGCCAGCAGTGTGGGGGGATACTCCTTTAGCAATCAGCCCCAGCATTTT,CASSVGGYSFSNQPQHF
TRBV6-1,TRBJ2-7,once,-,TGTGCCAGCAGTGAAGCCGGGGAGCAGTACTTC,CASSEAGEQYF
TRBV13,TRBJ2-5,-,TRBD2,TGTGCCAGCAGCAGGACTAGCGACTTAGCGACCCAGTACTTC,CASSRTSDLATQYF
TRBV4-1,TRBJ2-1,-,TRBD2,TGCGCCAGCAGCCAAGCGGGGGGGTCCTACAATGAGCAGTTCTTC,CASSQAGGSYNEQFF
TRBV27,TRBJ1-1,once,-,TGTGCCAGCAGTTTGCGGGGGGAGGAGAACACTGAAGCTTTCTTT,CASSLRGEENTEAFF
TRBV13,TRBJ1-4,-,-,TGTGCCAGCAGCCCCCGGAGGGCGGAAGGGAATGAAAAACTGTTTTTT,CASSPRRAEGNEKLFF
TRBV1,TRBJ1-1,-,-,TGCACCAGCAGCCAAGCACTTCTAAACACTGAAGCTTTCTTT,CTSSQALLNTEAFF